Sequencing of this T cell receptor beta chain was carried out in a study of monozygotic twins with inflammatory bowel disease. Someone took a 2.5 ml blood sample from each of the donors. TCRdb processed the 5' RACE reads again and assigns one entry to each CDR3 protein, with no DNA. The sample includes a few hundred thousand distinct CDR3 sequences. CDR3 length equals 15 residues. The sample consisted of blood. This chain uses TRBV12-3 or TRBV12-4 with TRBJ1-1. The origin of this receptor is a human donor with ulcerative colitis or Crohn's disease, or a healthy co-twin of an affected twin (not recorded which). The CDR3 protein is CASSKNRAQVGQAFF.